The TCR beta chain under discussion was sequenced for a study of T cell repertoires in breast cancer. The expanded emulsion RT-PCR method captured paired alpha and beta chains from CD8+ T cells. Blocking oligonucleotides added to a second nested PCR suppressed unpaired genes. TCRdb reanalysed the emulsion pairing reads using MiXCR and keeps one entry per CDR3 protein. The sample has 480 or so distinct CDR3 sequences; roughly 28% are singletons. The trim removed 2 bases at V and 5 bases at J, leaving 13 bases unmatched. This CDR3 contains 18 residues. Germline V lookup: CDR1 LGHNA, CDR2 YSLEER. The chain carries TRBV4-3 and TRBJ2-1; 9 bases are a match to TRBD2. This receptor was taken from a pool of human donors with breast cancer or a healthy control (not recorded which). The sample comprised CD8+ T cells. The CDR3 is CASSQLRAGGMGHNEQFF. The DNA for the CDR3 is TGCGCCAGCAGCCAATTACGAGCGGGAGGAATGGGGCACAATGAGCAGTTCTTC.